The clone carrying this T cell receptor (beta chain) was seen a few times. The target antigen is unknown. This entry is derived from a study of identical twins. Unique molecular identifiers were present on the cDNA, and a universal primer site came from template switching. TCRdb re-called the 5' RACE reads with MiXCR, one entry per CDR3 protein. The sample records under 400,000 distinct CDR3 sequences, 8.5% to 10% being singletons. Points from the study as a whole: Beta clonotypes that were abundant in cord blood contained fewer insertions, a pattern absent from memory repertoires. In monozygotic twins, models underestimated the sharing of out-of-frame TCR alpha. Twin-shared out-of-frame alpha sequences were enriched for low generation probability.

The sequence came from a woman in her forties or fifties in good health. Material for sequencing was naive T cells sorted from blood.

CDR3 DNA: TGTGCCAGCAGTGAGCACGGAGGAAATGAGCAGTTCTTC. Protein: CASSEHGGNEQFF. The chain recombines TRBV2 with TRBJ2-1, with D perhaps TRBD2 (5 bases). V was pared by 3 bases and J by 7 bases, with 10 bases between. Germline CDR1 reads SNHLY; CDR2 reads FYNNEI. The CDR3 extends over 13 amino acids.